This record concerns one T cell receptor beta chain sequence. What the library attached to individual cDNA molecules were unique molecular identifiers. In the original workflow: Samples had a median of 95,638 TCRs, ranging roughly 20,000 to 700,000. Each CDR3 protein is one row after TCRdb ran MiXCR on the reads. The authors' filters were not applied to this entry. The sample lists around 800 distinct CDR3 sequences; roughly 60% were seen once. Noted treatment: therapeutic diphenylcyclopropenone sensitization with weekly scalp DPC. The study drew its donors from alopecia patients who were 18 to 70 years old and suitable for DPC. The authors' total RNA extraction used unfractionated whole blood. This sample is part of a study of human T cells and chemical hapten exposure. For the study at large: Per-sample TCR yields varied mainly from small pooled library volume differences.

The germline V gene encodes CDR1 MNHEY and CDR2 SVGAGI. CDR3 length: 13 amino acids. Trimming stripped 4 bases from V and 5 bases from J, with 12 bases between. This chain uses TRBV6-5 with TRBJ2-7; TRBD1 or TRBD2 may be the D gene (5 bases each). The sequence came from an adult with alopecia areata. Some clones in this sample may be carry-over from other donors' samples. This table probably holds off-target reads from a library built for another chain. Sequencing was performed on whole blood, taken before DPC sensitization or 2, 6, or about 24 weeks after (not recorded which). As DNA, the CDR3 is TGTGCCAGCAGTTCCGGGACGGTGAACGAGCAGTACTTC. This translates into CASSSGTVNEQYF.